These T cell receptor beta chains were read from a single sample in a study of cytomegalovirus exposure and HLA in healthy donors. Measured with immunoSEQ multiplex PCR; TCRdb has only the in-frame clones, and not every one. The sample includes about 200,000 clones, 75% to 85% of them seen just once. Sequenced: PBMCs. These receptors were taken from a male donor in good health and CMV-seropositive. CDR3s include the opening cysteine and the closing phenylalanine or tryptophan. The D gene is left open where the match is weak. Only part of the rows carry a size: once, few, many, or a class if the clone is expanded.

v_call: TRBV7-9; clone_size: .; d_call: .; j_call: TRBJ1-1; cdr3_nt: TGTGCCAGCAGCTTAGACTCAGACAGAGCTGAAGCTTTCTTT; cdr3_aa: CASSLDSDRAEAFF
v_call: TRBV9; clone_size: .; d_call: TRBD2; j_call: TRBJ2-5; cdr3_nt: TGTGCCAGCAGCGTAGAAGGGACTAGCGGCGAGACCCAGTACTTC; cdr3_aa: CASSVEGTSGETQYF
v_call: TRBV6-1; clone_size: .; d_call: .; j_call: TRBJ2-2; cdr3_nt: TGTGCCAGCAGTTTCGCGCCTGAGGGAAGGGAGCTGTTTTTT; cdr3_aa: CASSFAPEGRELFF
v_call: TRBV7-9; clone_size: .; d_call: .; j_call: TRBJ1-1; cdr3_nt: TGTGCCAGCAGCTCTGCTATGAACACTGAAGCTTTCTTT; cdr3_aa: CASSSAMNTEAFF
v_call: TRBV6-6; clone_size: .; d_call: .; j_call: TRBJ1-5; cdr3_nt: TGTGCCAGCAGTTACCCTCGCGAGCCCCAACATTTT; cdr3_aa: CASSYPREPQHF
v_call: TRBV7-2; clone_size: .; d_call: .; j_call: TRBJ2-3; cdr3_nt: TGTGCCAGCAGCTTAGTCGGCAGGGGATCAGATACGCAGTATTTT; cdr3_aa: CASSLVGRGSDTQYF
v_call: TRBV15; clone_size: .; d_call: .; j_call: TRBJ1-2; cdr3_nt: TGTGCCACCAGCAGAGATCATTCAACAGGGAACTACTATGGCTACACCTTC; cdr3_aa: CATSRDHSTGNYYGYTF
v_call: TRBV5-1; clone_size: .; d_call: TRBD1; j_call: TRBJ2-7; cdr3_nt: TGCGCCAGCAGCTTGGGGTCAGGGGGCTTTTACGAGCAGTACTTC; cdr3_aa: CASSLGSGGFYEQYF
v_call: TRBV5-4; clone_size: .; d_call: .; j_call: TRBJ2-3; cdr3_nt: TGTGCCAGCAGCTTGGGGACAGCTAGCACAGATACGCAGTATTTT; cdr3_aa: CASSLGTASTDTQYF
v_call: TRBV7-2; clone_size: .; d_call: TRBD1; j_call: TRBJ1-3; cdr3_nt: TGTGCCAGCAGCTTAGGCACCGGGACAGGGTACACCATATATTTT; cdr3_aa: CASSLGTGTGYTIYF
v_call: TRBV27; clone_size: .; d_call: TRBD2; j_call: TRBJ2-5; cdr3_nt: TGTGCCAGCAGTTCCCTGGGAGGGTCGGAGACCCAGTACTTC; cdr3_aa: CASSSLGGSETQYF
v_call: TRBV19; clone_size: .; d_call: TRBD1; j_call: TRBJ2-3; cdr3_nt: TGTGCCAGTAGTACCGGGACAGGGGGCGCGGATACGCAGTATTTT; cdr3_aa: CASSTGTGGADTQYF
v_call: TRBV6-1; clone_size: .; d_call: TRBD1; j_call: TRBJ2-7; cdr3_nt: TGTGCCAGCATCGCTTCAGGGGGCTGGTACGAGCAGTACTTC; cdr3_aa: CASIASGGWYEQYF
v_call: TRBV28; clone_size: .; d_call: .; j_call: TRBJ1-5; cdr3_nt: TGTGCCAGCGGCTCTTTCGAGGGTAGCAATCAGCCCCAGCATTTT; cdr3_aa: CASGSFEGSNQPQHF
v_call: TRBV5-1; clone_size: .; d_call: TRBD1; j_call: TRBJ1-1; cdr3_nt: TGCGCCAGCAGCGTACGGACAGGGCCGAACACTGAAGCTTTCTTT; cdr3_aa: CASSVRTGPNTEAFF
v_call: TRBV6-1; clone_size: .; d_call: TRBD1; j_call: TRBJ1-2; cdr3_nt: TGTGCCAGCAGTTTCAGGGGGCTCAGCTATGGCTACACCTTC; cdr3_aa: CASSFRGLSYGYTF
v_call: TRBV5-3; clone_size: many; d_call: TRBD2; j_call: TRBJ2-7; cdr3_nt: TGTGCCAGAGTCGAGAGCGGGAGGGCCGGCGAGCAGTACTTC; cdr3_aa: CARVESGRAGEQYF
v_call: TRBV5-4; clone_size: .; d_call: TRBD1; j_call: TRBJ1-2; cdr3_nt: TGTGCCAGCAGCTCCCAGGGGGCAGGTGGCTACACCTTC; cdr3_aa: CASSSQGAGGYTF
v_call: TRBV11-2; clone_size: .; d_call: .; j_call: TRBJ2-1; cdr3_nt: TGTGCCAGCAGCTTAGCGGGAGTGGAGTACAATGAGCAGTTCTTC; cdr3_aa: CASSLAGVEYNEQFF
v_call: TRBV7-9; clone_size: .; d_call: TRBD2; j_call: TRBJ2-7; cdr3_nt: TGTGCCAGCAGCTTAGACGGACTAGCCGCGTACGAGCAGTACTTC; cdr3_aa: CASSLDGLAAYEQYF
v_call: TRBV4-3; clone_size: .; d_call: .; j_call: TRBJ2-1; cdr3_nt: TGCGCCAGCAGCCTTTGGCCTGGGGGCCATGAGCAGTTCTTC; cdr3_aa: CASSLWPGGHEQFF
v_call: TRBV11-2; clone_size: once; d_call: .; j_call: TRBJ1-2; cdr3_nt: TGTGCCAGCAGCTTAGTTGGGAGGAATGGCTACACCTTC; cdr3_aa: CASSLVGRNGYTF
v_call: TRBV2; clone_size: .; d_call: .; j_call: TRBJ1-1; cdr3_nt: TGTGCCAGCAGCCCCGGGGGGGGCAGGTCTGAAGCTTTCTTT; cdr3_aa: CASSPGGGRSEAFF
v_call: TRBV7-2; clone_size: .; d_call: TRBD1; j_call: TRBJ1-5; cdr3_nt: TGTGCCAGCAGCTTAGGGACAGGAAAAGTGGGCCAGCATTTT; cdr3_aa: CASSLGTGKVGQHF
v_call: TRBV5-8; clone_size: few; d_call: .; j_call: TRBJ2-6; cdr3_nt: TGTGCCAGCAGCCGTCTCGGGGGCTCTGGGGCCAACGTCCTGACTTTC; cdr3_aa: CASSRLGGSGANVLTF
v_call: TRBV2; clone_size: .; d_call: TRBD1; j_call: TRBJ2-3; cdr3_nt: TGTGCCAGCAGGGCCGGGACAGCACCCACAGATACGCAGTATTTT; cdr3_aa: CASRAGTAPTDTQYF
v_call: TRBV6-5; clone_size: .; d_call: TRBD1; j_call: TRBJ2-7; cdr3_nt: TGTGCCAGCAGATCTACAGGGGTGACCGAGCAGTACTTC; cdr3_aa: CASRSTGVTEQYF
v_call: TRBV6-1; clone_size: few; d_call: .; j_call: TRBJ1-1; cdr3_nt: TGTGCCAGCAGTGAGGTGGGGGCGCGGATGAACACTGAAGCTTTCTTT; cdr3_aa: CASSEVGARMNTEAFF
v_call: TRBV5-6; clone_size: .; d_call: .; j_call: TRBJ2-6; cdr3_nt: TGTGCCAGCAGCTGGGGCGTCGCTGGGGCCAACGTCCTGACTTTC; cdr3_aa: CASSWGVAGANVLTF
v_call: TRBV4-1; clone_size: .; d_call: .; j_call: TRBJ2-3; cdr3_nt: TGCGCCAGCAGCCAAGATAGGCAGGGGCAATCCCCTCAGCAGTATTTT; cdr3_aa: CASSQDRQGQSPQQYF
v_call: TRBV19; clone_size: .; d_call: TRBD1; j_call: TRBJ2-5; cdr3_nt: TGTGCCAGTAGTCTTTCAGGGGGCTTGGAGACCCAGTACTTC; cdr3_aa: CASSLSGGLETQYF
v_call: TRBV12-5; clone_size: few; d_call: TRBD2; j_call: TRBJ2-3; cdr3_nt: TGTGCTAGTGGTCCTAGCGGGGGGACAGATACGCAGTATTTT; cdr3_aa: CASGPSGGTDTQYF
v_call: TRBV2; clone_size: .; d_call: TRBD1; j_call: TRBJ1-5; cdr3_nt: TGTGCCAGCGCCGGGACAGGGATTAGCAATCAGCCCCAGCATTTT; cdr3_aa: CASAGTGISNQPQHF
v_call: TRBV9; clone_size: .; d_call: .; j_call: TRBJ1-3; cdr3_nt: TGTGCCAGCAGCGTAGACGGGGAGCGTGGAAACACCATATATTTT; cdr3_aa: CASSVDGERGNTIYF
v_call: TRBV7-6; clone_size: few; d_call: TRBD2; j_call: TRBJ2-3; cdr3_nt: TGTGCCAGCAGCTTATCCTTCGCGGGAGCGGCAGATACGCAGTATTTT; cdr3_aa: CASSLSFAGAADTQYF
v_call: TRBV9; clone_size: .; d_call: .; j_call: TRBJ2-7; cdr3_nt: TGTGCCAGCAGCGTAGCAGGGCATTCGTACGAGCAGTACTTC; cdr3_aa: CASSVAGHSYEQYF
v_call: TRBV6-5; clone_size: .; d_call: .; j_call: TRBJ2-4; cdr3_nt: TGTGCCAGCAGTTACTCGAGCCTCTTAGCCAAAAACATTCAGTACTTC; cdr3_aa: CASSYSSLLAKNIQYF
v_call: TRBV12-5; clone_size: .; d_call: .; j_call: TRBJ2-1; cdr3_nt: TGTGCTAGTGGTTCCCCTACGGCCTACAATGAGCAGTTCTTC; cdr3_aa: CASGSPTAYNEQFF